A selection of T cell receptor beta chains follows, all from one sample in a study of T cells in Graves' hyperthyroidism and ophthalmopathy. TCRdb re-called the multiplex PCR reads through MiXCR, storing one row per CDR3 protein. The sample has 550,000 to 850,000 distinct CDR3 sequences; roughly a sixth are singletons. Sequencing used blood. These receptors originate from a woman in her fifties or sixties with Graves' hyperthyroidism that later progressed to Graves' ophthalmopathy. Both conserved end residues are part of each CDR3. Fields, in order: D gene, J gene, clone size, V gene, CDR3 DNA, CDR3 protein. A D gene is named only where the DNA matches it firmly. Clone size is given for some rows only: seen once, a few or many times, or a class if the clone is expanded.

>NA|TRBJ2-1|once|TRBV13
TGTGCCAGCAGCGGGTTGTTGGGGGACAATGAGCAGTTCTTC
CASSGLLGDNEQFF
>NA|TRBJ1-2|NA|TRBV29-1
TGCAGCGTTGAAGACAGGGAGGAGTATGGCTACACCTTC
CSVEDREEYGYTF
>NA|TRBJ1-1|NA|TRBV4-2
TGTGCCAGCAGCCGACAGGAGGTGAACACTGAAGCTTTCTTT
CASSRQEVNTEAFF
>NA|TRBJ1-2|many|TRBV12-3/TRBV12-4
TGTGCCAGCAGTTTAGGGATCCAGGCGGCGGACTATGGCTACACCTTC
CASSLGIQAADYGYTF
>TRBD1|TRBJ1-1|many|TRBV3-1
TGTGCCAGCAGCCAAGACCCGGACAGGGGAAAGAACACTGAAGCTTTCTTT
CASSQDPDRGKNTEAFF
>TRBD1|TRBJ2-2|NA|TRBV2
TGTGCCACGCGAACAGGGGGAGCCACCGGGGAGCTGTTTTTT
CATRTGGATGELFF
>TRBD1|TRBJ1-6|many|TRBV12-3/TRBV12-4
TGTGCCAGCAGTTTCGACAGGGGGCACTCACCCCTCCACTTT
CASSFDRGHSPLHF
>NA|TRBJ1-5|NA|TRBV5-5
TGTGCCAGCAGCTTATCCGACAGGCTAAGCGGTAATCAGCCCCAGCATTTT
CASSLSDRLSGNQPQHF
>TRBD1|TRBJ1-1|few|TRBV7-9
TGTGCCAGCAGCTTAGGGGGACAGGGAATGAACACTGAAGCTTTCTTT
CASSLGGQGMNTEAFF
>TRBD1|TRBJ2-7|few|TRBV10-3
TGTGCCATCAGTGACCTGAGCAGGGGGAGCTCCCACGAGCAGTACTTC
CAISDLSRGSSHEQYF
>TRBD2|TRBJ2-3|many|TRBV11-3
TGTGCCAGCAGCAATGGGGTAGCGGGGAGCACAGATACGCAGTATTTT
CASSNGVAGSTDTQYF
>TRBD1|TRBJ2-3|few|TRBV29-1
TGCAGCGTTGTTAGGACAGGGGCCACAGATACGCAGTATTTT
CSVVRTGATDTQYF
>TRBD2|TRBJ2-7|many|TRBV27
TGTGCCAGCAAACCCCAGGGAGGGCACGAGCAGTACTTC
CASKPQGGHEQYF
>NA|TRBJ1-5|many|TRBV19
TGTGCCAGTAGTGCGGGTGTCGACAGAGTCCATCAGCCCCAGCATTTT
CASSAGVDRVHQPQHF
>TRBD1|TRBJ1-5|NA|TRBV7-3
TGTGCCAGCAGCCCTCCGAGACAGGGGTCGGGACAGCCCCAGCATTTT
CASSPPRQGSGQPQHF
>TRBD1|TRBJ2-5|NA|TRBV29-1
TGCAGCGTTGATACAGGGGTGGTGTCCCAGTACTTC
CSVDTGVVSQYF
>NA|TRBJ1-5|many|TRBV7-2
TGTGCCAGCAGCCCACTTGGGGGGAGGGGCAATCAGCCCCAGCATTTT
CASSPLGGRGNQPQHF
>NA|TRBJ1-2|many|TRBV12-3/TRBV12-4
TGTGCCAGCAGGAGACCCCGGGACTATGGCTACACCTTC
CASRRPRDYGYTF
>NA|TRBJ2-6|NA|TRBV6-1
TGTGCCAGCAGCCTCGACGCCGACTTCCTTGGGGCCAACGTCCTGACTTTC
CASSLDADFLGANVLTF
>NA|TRBJ2-1|NA|TRBV24-1
TGTGCCACCAGTGATTGGCGGGGTACAGATGAGCAGTTCTTC
CATSDWRGTDEQFF
>TRBD1|TRBJ1-6|many|TRBV11-1
TGTGCCAGCAGCCCCGGGACAGAGGATTCACCCCTCCACTTT
CASSPGTEDSPLHF
>NA|TRBJ1-2|NA|TRBV10-1
TGCGCCAGCGGCCTATACTCTGCCAATGGCTACACCTTC
CASGLYSANGYTF
>NA|TRBJ1-3|NA|TRBV2
TGTGCCAGCAAATTAGGCCCCAGTCTCTCTGGAAACACCATATATTTT
CASKLGPSLSGNTIYF
>TRBD2|TRBJ2-1|NA|TRBV19
TGTGCCAGTAGTATAGCCACTAGCGGGGGGGGGACCTCCTACAATGAGCAGTTCTTC
CASSIATSGGGTSYNEQFF
>NA|TRBJ2-1|many|TRBV3-1
TGTGCCAGCAGCCAACCGACAGGCGCTGAGCAGTTCTTC
CASSQPTGAEQFF
>NA|TRBJ1-5|few|TRBV27
TGTGCCAGCAGTGACGGACGGGGGAGCTTAGATCAGCCCCAGCATTTT
CASSDGRGSLDQPQHF
>NA|TRBJ2-1|many|TRBV20-1
TGCAGTGCTAGAGATCAGGGTCTTGCTTTAGATGAGCAGTTCTTC
CSARDQGLALDEQFF
>TRBD1|TRBJ2-7|many|TRBV18
TGTGCCAGCTCACCCAGGACAGGGAGTTACGAGCAGTACTTC
CASSPRTGSYEQYF
>NA|TRBJ1-3|NA|TRBV2
TGTGCCAGCAGTGAACCCCCGCCCGGTACAGGCCTCTCTGGAAACACCATATATTTT
CASSEPPPGTGLSGNTIYF
>NA|TRBJ2-3|many|TRBV20-1
TGCAGTGCTGGCCGGGACACCACAGATACGCAGTATTTT
CSAGRDTTDTQYF
>NA|TRBJ1-2|many|TRBV5-1
TGCGCCAGCAGCCCGGCTGCTCGGAACTATGGCTACACCTTC
CASSPAARNYGYTF
>TRBD1|TRBJ1-2|many|TRBV5-1
TGTGCCAGCAGCTTGGACAGGGATGGCTACACCTTC
CASSLDRDGYTF
>NA|TRBJ1-6|NA|TRBV6-5
TGTGCCAGCAGTTACTCGCAGGTTGATCATTCACCCCTCCACTTT
CASSYSQVDHSPLHF
>NA|TRBJ2-3|many|TRBV7-9
TGTGCCAGCAGCCGCGGCATAGATACGCAGTATTTT
CASSRGIDTQYF
>NA|TRBJ1-6|few|TRBV6-5
TGTGCCAGCAGTTACGACGGGGATTATAATTCACCCCTCCACTTT
CASSYDGDYNSPLHF
>TRBD2|TRBJ2-1|many|TRBV11-2
TGTGCCAGCAGCTTAGAAGCGGGGAACTACAATGAGCAGTTCTTC
CASSLEAGNYNEQFF
>TRBD1|TRBJ1-2|many|TRBV6-2/TRBV6-3
TGTGCCAGCAGTTTCTCGGACAGGGGAGGTGGCTACACCTTC
CASSFSDRGGGYTF
>NA|TRBJ2-3|NA|TRBV6-1
TGTGCCAGCAGTGCCCCTCGAGCGGGTACAGATACGCAGTATTTT
CASSAPRAGTDTQYF
>TRBD1|TRBJ1-5|NA|TRBV6-9
TGTGCCAGCAGTTATTTACAGGGGGCCCGCAATCAGCCCCAGCATTTT
CASSYLQGARNQPQHF
>NA|TRBJ2-7|many|TRBV20-1
TGCAGTGCTAGACGGCGACCGAGGACCTACGAGCAGTACTTC
CSARRRPRTYEQYF
>NA|TRBJ2-1|few|TRBV20-1
TGCAGTGCTATTTGGGTTGCGGGACACCGCTACAATGAGCAGTTCTTC
CSAIWVAGHRYNEQFF
>NA|TRBJ2-1|many|TRBV11-3
TGTGCCAGCAGCTTAGATCCAGAGGGCAATGAGCAGTTCTTC
CASSLDPEGNEQFF
>NA|TRBJ1-1|many|TRBV5-1
TGCGCCAGCAGCTTGGCCACTAGGAGCACTGAAGCTTTCTTT
CASSLATRSTEAFF
>TRBD1|TRBJ1-1|few|TRBV30
TGTGCCTGGGCACGGGGACAGGGGTTCACTGAAGCTTTCTTT
CAWARGQGFTEAFF